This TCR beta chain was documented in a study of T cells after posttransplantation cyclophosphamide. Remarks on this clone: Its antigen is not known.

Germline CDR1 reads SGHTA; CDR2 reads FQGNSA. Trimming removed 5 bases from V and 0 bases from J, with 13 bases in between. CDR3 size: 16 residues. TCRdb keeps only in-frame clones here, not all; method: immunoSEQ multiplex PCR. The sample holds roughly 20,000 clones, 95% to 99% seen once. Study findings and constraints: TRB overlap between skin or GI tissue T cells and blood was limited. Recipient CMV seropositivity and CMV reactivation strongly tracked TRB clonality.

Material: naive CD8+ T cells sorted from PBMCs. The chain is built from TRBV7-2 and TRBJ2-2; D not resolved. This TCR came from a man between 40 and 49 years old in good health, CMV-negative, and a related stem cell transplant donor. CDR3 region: CASSILGISNTGELFF. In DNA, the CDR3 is TGTGCCAGCAGCATTCTAGGTATATCGAACACCGGGGAGCTGTTTTTT.